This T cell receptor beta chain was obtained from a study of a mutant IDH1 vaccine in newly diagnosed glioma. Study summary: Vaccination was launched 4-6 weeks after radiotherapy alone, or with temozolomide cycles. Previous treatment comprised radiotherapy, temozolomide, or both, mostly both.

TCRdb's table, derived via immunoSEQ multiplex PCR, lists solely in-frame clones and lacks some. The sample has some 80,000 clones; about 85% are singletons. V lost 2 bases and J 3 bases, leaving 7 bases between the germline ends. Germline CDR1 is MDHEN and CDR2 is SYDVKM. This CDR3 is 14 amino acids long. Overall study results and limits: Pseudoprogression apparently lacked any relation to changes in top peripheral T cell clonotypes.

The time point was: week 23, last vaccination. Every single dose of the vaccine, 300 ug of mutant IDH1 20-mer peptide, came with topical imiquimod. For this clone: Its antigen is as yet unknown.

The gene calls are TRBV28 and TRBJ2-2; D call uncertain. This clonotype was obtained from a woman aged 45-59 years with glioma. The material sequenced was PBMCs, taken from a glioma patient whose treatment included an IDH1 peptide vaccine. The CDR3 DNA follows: TGTGCCAGCAGTTTAGGCCAGTACACCGGGGAGCTGTTTTTT. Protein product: CASSLGQYTGELFF.